One sample yielded the 27 T cell receptor beta chains listed below, sequenced in a study of CD8 T cells in ankylosing spondylitis. General observations from the study: There was a TCR beta motif, made of several highly homologous variants, that appeared characteristic of ankylosing spondylitis blood.

No antigen is known for these receptors. TCRdb re-called the 5' RACE reads through MiXCR, storing one row per CDR3 protein. The sample holds some 840,000 distinct CDR3 sequences, 10% to 15% seen once. The specimen sequenced was blood, either unsorted or a sorted T cell fraction (not recorded which). These receptors came from a male donor with ankylosing spondylitis.

The chain uses TRBV4-3 and TRBJ2-7; D may be TRBD1 (5 bases). V was shortened by 0 bases and J by 3 bases, with 9 bases between the two germline ends. The CDR3 loop spans 14 amino acids. Germline-derived CDR1 and CDR2 are LGHNA and YSLEER. This CDR3 is CASSQDRQSYEQYF. For the CDR3, the DNA is TGCGCCAGCAGCCAAGACCGACAGAGCTACGAGCAGTACTTC.

This clonotype has ten or more counts. The CDR3: CASSPVRGRTEAFF. The CDR3 nucleotides are TGTGCCAGCAGCCCAGTTAGGGGCAGAACTGAAGCTTTCTTT. This chain links TRBV7-6 with TRBJ1-1, with D tentatively TRBD1 (5 bases). Germline V gene data show CDR1 as SGHVS and CDR2 as FNYEAQ. Between the trimmed V and J ends, which lost 5 bases and 5 bases, there was a span of 15 bases. CDR3 size: 14 residues.

Many counts were recorded for this clonotype. The chain links TRBV4-1 to TRBJ1-5; 7 bases align to TRBD1. With 4 bases clipped from V and 3 bases from J, the junction kept 3 bases outside the gene matches. The CDR3 is made up of 14 amino acids. CDR1 and CDR2 (germline): MGHRA, YSYEKL. In DNA form, the CDR3 reads TGCGCCAGCAGCCGACAGGGACTCAATCAGCCCCAGCATTTT. Its protein product is CASSRQGLNQPQHF.

The chain employs TRBV4-3 and TRBJ1-1; the match to TRBD1 covers 7 bases. Germline lookup yields CDR1 LGHNA and CDR2 YSLEER. J gave up 4 bases and V 4 bases, and 6 bases lay outside the gene matches. This CDR3 spans 14 amino acids. CDR3 in amino acids: CASSLRGGFTEAFF. The CDR3 nucleotides read TGCGCCAGCAGCCTCAGGGGGGGCTTCACTGAAGCTTTCTTT.

This clonotype was observed a handful of times. The CDR3 sequence: CASRMYKEETQYF. In DNA, the CDR3 is TGTGCCAGCAGGATGTACAAAGAAGAGACCCAGTACTTC. The genes are TRBV6-2 or TRBV6-3 and TRBJ2-5, with D uncertain. There are 13 residues in the CDR3. Germline V gives CDR1 MNHEY, CDR2 SVGEGT. V was clipped by 6 bases and J by 3 bases, with 11 bases between them.

This clonotype occurred a few times. The gene calls are TRBV18 and TRBJ1-1; D gene ambiguous. This CDR3 is built from 14 residues. The V and J ends lost 2 bases and 0 bases respectively, with 7 bases between them. The germline V gene has CDR1 KGHSH and CDR2 LQKENI. The CDR3 coding sequence is TGTGCCAGCTCACCAGACATGATGAACACTGAAGCTTTCTTT. Amino acid sequence: CASSPDMMNTEAFF.

The chain recombines TRBV20-1 with TRBJ2-7; 11 positions match TRBD1. The CDR3 is made up of 13 amino acids. V shed 6 bases, J shed 4 bases, and the junction held 5 bases outside the gene matches. Per the germline V gene, CDR1 is DFQATT and CDR2 is SNEGSKA (reference sequence). The CDR3 region is CSAQGQGAYEQYF. The CDR3 DNA is TGCAGTGCCCAAGGACAGGGGGCTTACGAGCAGTACTTC.

This clonotype occurred many times. The V call is TRBV29-1, the J call TRBJ1-5; a possible D gene is TRBD1 (6 bases). V shed 7 bases and J shed 4 bases, with 14 bases lying between them. In germline, CDR1 is SQVTM, CDR2 ANQGSEA. This CDR3 has 13 amino acids. Here the CDR3 reads CSGSQGFNQPQHF. CDR3 sequence (DNA): TGCAGCGGTTCGCAGGGGTTTAATCAGCCCCAGCATTTT.

Only a few counts were recorded for this clonotype. J is TRBJ1-3 and V is TRBV7-9; TRBD1 matches 7 bases. The CDR3 has 15 residues. Germline V lookup: CDR1 SEHNR, CDR2 FQNEAQ (reference sequence). The junction had 4 bases not matched to a gene; V was cut back by 1 base and J by 4 bases. The CDR3 protein is CASSLDRGAGNTIYF. DNA of the CDR3: TGTGCCAGCAGCTTAGACAGGGGAGCCGGAAACACCATATATTTT.

This clonotype was found a few times. The chain employs TRBV20-1 and TRBJ2-1, with 8 nucleotides matching TRBD2. Germline-derived CDR1 and CDR2 are DFQATT and SNEGSKA (reference sequence). There are 12 residues in the CDR3. In DNA, the CDR3 is TGCAGGGGTGGGAGCGGGAGTAGTGAGCAGTTCTTC. Translated, it gives CRGGSGSSEQFF.

This clonotype came up a few times. The chain carries TRBV20-1 and TRBJ2-3, with 12 positions matching TRBD2. J gave up 6 bases and V 2 bases, and 6 bases lay outside the gene matches. Germline V gene lookup returns CDR1 DFQATT and CDR2 SNEGSKA (reference sequence). CDR3 size: 15 residues. CDR3: CSARRLAGATDTQYF. In DNA, the CDR3 is TGCAGTGCTAGAAGACTAGCGGGAGCTACGGATACGCAGTATTTT.

This clonotype was seen a handful of times. The rearrangement links TRBV19 to TRBJ2-3; D ambiguous. The CDR3 consists of 13 residues. Trimming took 6 bases from V and 5 from J, leaving 12 bases between them. Per the germline V gene, CDR1 is LNHDA and CDR2 is SQIVND (reference sequence). The CDR3 here is CASRLPAGDTQYF. CDR3 nucleotides: TGTGCCAGTAGATTGCCCGCTGGAGATACGCAGTATTTT.

V is TRBV27 and J is TRBJ2-7; D might be TRBD1 or TRBD2, each matching 7 bases. The germline V gene has CDR1 MNHEY and CDR2 SMNVEV (reference sequence). The CDR3 has 18 residues. Trimming pared 3 bases from V and 1 base from J, leaving 22 bases between. The CDR3 loop reads CASSLYRGTYGGSYEQYF. CDR3 DNA: TGTGCCAGCAGTTTGTACAGGGGAACATACGGGGGGTCCTACGAGCAGTACTTC.

This clonotype has at least ten counts. This chain links TRBV7-8 with TRBJ2-5; 9 bases are shared with TRBD2. The CDR3 extends over 15 amino acids. Trimming at V came to 4 bases and at J to 3 bases, leaving 6 bases not matched to a gene. Germline V CDR1 and CDR2: SGHVS, FQNEAQ. The CDR3 DNA sequence: TGTGCCAGCAGCTATCGCCTAGCGGGGAAAGAGACCCAGTACTTC. Translated, it gives CASSYRLAGKETQYF. Variable domain in full (rest from reference TRBV7-8 and TRBJ2-5): GAGVSQSPRYKVAKRGQDVALRCDPISGHVSLFWYQQALGQGPEFLTYFQNEAQLDKSGLPSDRFFAERPEGSVSTLKIQRTQQEDSAVYLCASSYRLAGKETQYFGPGTRLLVL.

This clonotype was seen only a few times. The chain is built from TRBV25-1 and TRBJ2-1; a possible D gene is TRBD2 (6 bases). The V end lost 4 bases, the J end lost 6 bases, and 16 bases lay between the germline ends. Germline CDR1 and CDR2: MGHDK and SYGVNS. The CDR3 has 15 residues. CDR3 in amino acids: CASSASGVALNEQFF. The CDR3 DNA sequence: TGTGCCAGCAGTGCCTCGGGAGTAGCCCTCAATGAGCAGTTCTTC.

In this sample, this clonotype turned up a few times. The rearrangement uses TRBV4-2 and TRBJ1-2; D may be TRBD1 (5 bases). With 4 bases removed from V and 8 bases from J, the gap between germline ends came to 17 bases. The CDR3 is 14 amino acids. Germline V gene lookup returns CDR1 LGHNA and CDR2 YNFKEQ. The CDR3 reads CASSLRDSSRGYTF. DNA for the CDR3: TGTGCCAGCAGCCTCAGGGATTCAAGCAGGGGCTACACCTTC.

This clonotype was counted a few times. V is TRBV29-1 and J is TRBJ2-3; TRBD1 aligns across 7 bases. Per germline, CDR1 SQVTM and CDR2 ANQGSEA. Losses at the gene ends were 6 bases for V and 0 bases for J; bases not matched to a gene: 9. The CDR3 is 15 residues long. CDR3 protein: CSVPDRTTSTDTQYF. The CDR3 DNA follows: TGCAGCGTACCGGACAGGACCACTAGCACAGATACGCAGTATTTT.

The rearrangement links TRBV7-9 to TRBJ1-4; 9 nucleotides match TRBD1. With V trimmed by 5 bases and J by 7 bases, 8 bases remained unmatched. CDR1 and CDR2 (germline): SEHNR, FQNEAQ (reference sequence). The CDR3 covers 15 residues. The CDR3 protein is CASSKTGTGSEKLFF. CDR3 DNA sequence: TGTGCCAGCAGCAAAACCGGGACAGGGAGTGAAAAACTGTTTTTT.

The chain uses TRBV18 and TRBJ2-7; 9 nucleotides agree with TRBD1. V shed 8 bases, J shed 0 bases, and the junction held 8 bases outside the gene matches. CDR3 length: 15 residues. From germline, CDR1 is KGHSH and CDR2 LQKENI. This chain's CDR3 is CASAPGQGPSYEQYF. DNA of the CDR3: TGTGCCAGCGCGCCGGGACAGGGTCCCTCCTACGAGCAGTACTTC.

This clonotype was counted a few times. The chain couples TRBV29-1 to TRBJ1-4; TRBD1 matches 7 bases. CDR3 length: 15 residues. The germline gives CDR1 SQVTM, CDR2 ANQGSEA. J gave up 2 bases and V 6 bases, and 9 bases lay outside the gene matches. CDR3 residues: CSVGGQPWTNEKLFF. CDR3 DNA: TGCAGCGTGGGGGGACAGCCTTGGACTAATGAAAAACTGTTTTTT.

This clonotype was detected only a few times. V and J are TRBV4-2 and TRBJ2-1, with D uncertain. The CDR3 has 13 amino acids. Trimming took 0 bases from V and 10 from J, leaving 10 bases between them. Germline lookup yields CDR1 LGHNA and CDR2 YNFKEQ. In nucleotides, the CDR3 is TGTGCCAGCAGCCAAGATCTCTCCCGCGAGCAGTTCTTC. It is translated as CASSQDLSREQFF.

This clonotype was counted ten times or more. This rearrangement joins TRBV29-1 to TRBJ1-1; the D is unclear. Trimming removed 5 bases from V and 1 base from J, with 8 bases in between. The CDR3 length is 12 residues. CDR1 and CDR2 from the germline V gene are SQVTM and ANQGSEA. The chain's CDR3 is CSVSRQNTEAFF. The DNA of the CDR3 is TGCAGCGTTAGTAGACAGAACACTGAAGCTTTCTTT.

This clonotype was seen many times. The chain uses TRBV4-2 and TRBJ2-7, with 9 positions matching TRBD1. The V segment lost 2 bases and the J segment 1 base; nucleotides outside the gene matches: 3. Looked up from germline, CDR1 is LGHNA and CDR2 is YNFKEQ. This CDR3 comprises 15 residues. CDR3 sequence reads: CASSQPGTGSYEQYF. The DNA for the CDR3 is TGTGCCAGCAGCCAACCCGGGACAGGGTCCTACGAGCAGTACTTC.

This chain uses TRBV4-3 with TRBJ2-7; no clear D gene. Germline loops: CDR1 LGHNA, CDR2 YSLEER. There are 15 residues in the CDR3. Between the trimmed V and J ends, which lost 0 bases and 2 bases, there was a span of 11 bases. This CDR3 reads CASSQEWGPTYEQYF. CDR3 DNA sequence: TGCGCCAGCAGCCAAGAGTGGGGTCCTACCTACGAGCAGTACTTC.

This clonotype has just a few counts. This chain connects TRBV6-6 to TRBJ1-1, with 7 positions matching TRBD1. With 7 bases clipped from V and 5 bases from J, the junction kept 7 bases outside the gene matches. There are 13 residues in the CDR3. Germline V lookup: CDR1 MNHNY, CDR2 SVGAGI (reference sequence). The CDR3 region has the DNA TGTGCCAGCAACCCACAGGGGAGTACTGAAGCTTTCTTT. Protein: CASNPQGSTEAFF.

This clonotype was seen repeatedly, ten times or more. The rearrangement links TRBV29-1 to TRBJ1-1; TRBD1 might be the D (6 bases). The germline gives CDR1 SQVTM, CDR2 ANQGSEA. V was clipped by 3 bases and J by 5 bases, with 13 bases between them. This CDR3 comprises 13 residues. The chain's CDR3 is CSVDRTVKTEAFF. CDR3 sequence (DNA): TGCAGCGTTGACCGGACAGTTAAAACTGAAGCTTTCTTT.

This clonotype was detected many times. The rearrangement links TRBV9 to TRBJ2-7, with TRBD1 as a possible D gene (5 bases). The V end lost 3 bases, the J end lost 5 bases, and 12 bases lay between the germline ends. The CDR3 has 13 amino acids. From germline, CDR1 is SGDLS and CDR2 YYNGEE. The CDR3 is CASSGDLGDEQYF. CDR3 nucleotides: TGTGCCAGCAGCGGTGATCTAGGGGACGAGCAGTACTTC. Supplemented by reference TRBV9 and TRBJ2-7, the full variable domain reads DSGVTQTPKHLITATGQRVTLRCSPRSGDLSVYWYQQSLDQGLQFLIQYYNGEERAKGNILERFSAQQFPDLHSELNLSSLELGDSALYFCASSGDLGDEQYFGPGTRLTVT.